These T cell receptor beta chains were read from a single sample in a study of blood T cell repertoires in COVID-19. This table comes from immunoSEQ multiplex PCR, and its TCRdb copy is limited to in-frame clones, with some not included. The data show about 54,000 clones, over 70% seen once. Sequences were obtained from peripheral blood. Receptors were obtained from a human donor in a cohort sampled during active COVID-19. Both conserved end residues are part of each CDR3. D genes are given only for firm matches. The size of a clone is reported for some rows only, either as once, few or many, or as a class for expanded clones.

>15|TRBV5-1|TRBJ2-3|.|TRBD1
TGCGCCAGCAGCTTGGAGGGGGCGAACACAGATACGCAGTATTTT
CASSLEGANTDTQYF
>18|TRBV5-1|TRBJ2-6|.|TRBD1
TGCGCCAGCAGCAAGCCCGAACAGGGGGCTGCTGGGGCCAACGTCCTGACTTTC
CASSKPEQGAAGANVLTF
>13|TRBV2|TRBJ1-3|.|.
TGTGCCAGCAGTGAGGGACATGGAAACACCATATATTTT
CASSEGHGNTIYF
>15|TRBV9|TRBJ1-2|.|.
TGTGCCAGCAGCCTTTACGGGGATTCTAACTATGGCTACACCTTC
CASSLYGDSNYGYTF
>18|TRBV27|TRBJ1-4|once|.
TGTGCCAGCAGAGGGTACGGGGGAAGTGGGCAAGCTAATGAAAAACTGTTTTTT
CASRGYGGSGQANEKLFF
>14|TRBV5-1|TRBJ2-5|.|.
TGCGCCAGCAGCTTGGTACAGGGACAAGAGACCCAGTACTTC
CASSLVQGQETQYF
>15|TRBV5-6|TRBJ2-5|.|TRBD1
TGTGCCAGCAGCTTGCCGACAGGGCCGCCAGAGACCCAGTACTTC
CASSLPTGPPETQYF
>17|TRBV19|TRBJ2-2|.|.
TGTGCCAGTAGTATACAGGCCCGACTAACGAACACCGGGGAGCTGTTTTTT
CASSIQARLTNTGELFF
>14|TRBV6-5|TRBJ2-5|.|TRBD2
TGTGCCAGCAGTTACCAGCGGGGGGTGGAGACCCAGTACTTC
CASSYQRGVETQYF
>16|TRBV7-9|TRBJ2-1|once|TRBD1
TGTGCCAGCAGCTTCTCCGCCGGACAGGGGGCGGTTGAGCAGTTCTTC
CASSFSAGQGAVEQFF
>14|TRBV5-1|TRBJ2-7|.|TRBD1
TGCGCCAGCAGCCCGGGGGACAGGGGCTACGAGCAGTACTTC
CASSPGDRGYEQYF
>11|TRBV27|TRBJ1-1|.|.
TGTGCCGGTGAGGGGGACACTGAAGCTTTCTTT
CAGEGDTEAFF
>16|TRBV5-1|TRBJ1-3|.|.
TGCGCCAGCAGCTTGGGACAGGCAAACTCTGGAAACACCATATATTTT
CASSLGQANSGNTIYF
>13|TRBV18|TRBJ2-1|.|TRBD2
TGTGCCAGCTCACCATCGCGGGAGTATGAGCAGTTCTTC
CASSPSREYEQFF
>14|TRBV15|TRBJ2-5|.|.
TGTGCCACCAGCAGAGGGGGAGACCAAGAGACCCAGTACTTC
CATSRGGDQETQYF
>14|TRBV3-1/TRBV3-2|TRBJ2-7|.|.
TGTGCCAGCAGCCAACTGGACAGAGACCTGAAGCAGTACTTC
CASSQLDRDLKQYF
>16|TRBV9|TRBJ2-1|.|TRBD2
TGTGCCAGCAGCATCACCTCCGGGACTAGCTACAATGAGCAGTTCTTC
CASSITSGTSYNEQFF
>13|TRBV19|TRBJ1-1|.|.
TGTGCCAGTAGTAGCGACAAGAACACTGAAGCTTTCTTT
CASSSDKNTEAFF
>16|TRBV7-9|TRBJ1-2|.|.
TGTGCCAGCAGCGGAGAGGGCACCAGTGGATACTATGGCTACACCTTC
CASSGEGTSGYYGYTF
>14|TRBV13|TRBJ1-2|.|TRBD1
TGTGCCAGCAGCGACCTCAGGGGGGTTTATGGCTACACCTTC
CASSDLRGVYGYTF
>14|TRBV7-7|TRBJ2-1|.|TRBD2
TGTGCCAGCAGCTTAGCACAAGCGGGAGGGGAGCAGTTCTTC
CASSLAQAGGEQFF
>13|TRBV6-5|TRBJ1-6|.|.
TGTGCCAGCACTACAGGGACATTCGAACCCCTCCACTTT
CASTTGTFEPLHF
>14|TRBV4-2|TRBJ1-6|.|.
TGTGCCAGCAGCCAAGACAAGCGGGGGGGTACCCTCCACTTT
CASSQDKRGGTLHF
>12|TRBV18|TRBJ2-5|.|.
TGTGCCAGCTCACCGCAACGGGAGACCCAGTACTTC
CASSPQRETQYF
>16|TRBV2|TRBJ1-5|.|TRBD1
TGTGCCAGGTCCGGGACAGGTGGACATAGCAATCAGCCCCAGCATTTT
CARSGTGGHSNQPQHF
>16|TRBV11-2|TRBJ2-7|once|TRBD2
TGTGCCAGCAGCTTAGGACTAGCGGACCTAAATTACGAGCAGTACTTC
CASSLGLADLNYEQYF
>15|TRBV9|TRBJ2-1|.|TRBD1
TGTGCCAGCAGCGGGACAGGGGGCTCCTACAATGAGCAGTTCTTC
CASSGTGGSYNEQFF
>13|TRBV30|TRBJ1-2|.|.
TGTGCCTGGAGTCCTGGGGGGGCACCTGGCTACACCTTC
CAWSPGGAPGYTF
>13|TRBV6-5|TRBJ1-1|.|.
TGTGCCAGCAGCGGGGTGAGGCACACTGAAGCTTTCTTT
CASSGVRHTEAFF
>11|TRBV6-5|TRBJ1-1|.|.
TGTGCCAGCAGTCGGGAATCTGAAGCTTTCTTT
CASSRESEAFF
>12|TRBV12-3/TRBV12-4|TRBJ1-5|.|TRBD1
TGTGCCAGCAGGACAGGGGTTCAGCCCCAGCATTTT
CASRTGVQPQHF
>15|TRBV11-2|TRBJ2-6|.|TRBD2
TGTGCCAGCAGCTTAGTCGGGAGGGGGGCCAACGTCCTGACTTTC
CASSLVGRGANVLTF
>19|TRBV3-1/TRBV3-2|TRBJ1-1|.|TRBD1
TGTGCCAGCAGCCAAAACGCATACCGGGACAGAGAGATGAACACTGAAGCTTTCTTT
CASSQNAYRDREMNTEAFF